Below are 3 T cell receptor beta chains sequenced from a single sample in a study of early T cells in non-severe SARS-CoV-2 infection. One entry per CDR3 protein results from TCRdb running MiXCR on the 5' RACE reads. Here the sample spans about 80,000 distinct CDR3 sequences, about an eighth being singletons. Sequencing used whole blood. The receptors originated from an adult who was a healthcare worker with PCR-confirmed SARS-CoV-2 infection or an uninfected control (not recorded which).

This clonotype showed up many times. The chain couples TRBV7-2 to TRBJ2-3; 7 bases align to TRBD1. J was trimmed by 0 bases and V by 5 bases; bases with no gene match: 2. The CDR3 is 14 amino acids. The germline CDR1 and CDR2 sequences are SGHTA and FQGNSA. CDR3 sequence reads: CASSPGQSTDTQYF. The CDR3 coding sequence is TGTGCCAGCAGCCCGGGACAGAGCACAGATACGCAGTATTTT. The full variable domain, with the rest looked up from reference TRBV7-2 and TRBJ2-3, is GAGVSQSPSNKVTEKGKDVELRCDPISGHTALYWYRQSLGQGLEFLIYFQGNSAPDKSGLPSDRFSAERTGGSVSTLTIQRTQQEDSAVYLCASSPGQSTDTQYFGPGTRLTVL.

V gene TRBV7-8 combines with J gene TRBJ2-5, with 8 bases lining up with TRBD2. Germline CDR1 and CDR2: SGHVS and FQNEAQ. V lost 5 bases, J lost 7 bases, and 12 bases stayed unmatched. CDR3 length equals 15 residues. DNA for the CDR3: TGTGCCAGCAGCCCCGAGTTAGCGGGGAGGGGGACCCAGTACTTC. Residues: CASSPELAGRGTQYF.

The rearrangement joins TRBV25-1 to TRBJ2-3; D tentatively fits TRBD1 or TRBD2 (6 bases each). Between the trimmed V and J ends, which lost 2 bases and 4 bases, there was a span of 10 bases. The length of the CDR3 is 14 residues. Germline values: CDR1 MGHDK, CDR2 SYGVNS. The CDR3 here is CASSEPGAADTQYF. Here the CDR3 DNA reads TGTGCCAGCAGTGAACCGGGGGCCGCAGATACGCAGTATTTT.